This T cell receptor beta chain was sequenced in a study of T cells in Graves' hyperthyroidism and ophthalmopathy. The hyperthyroidism patients had all been newly diagnosed, and their disease duration was under 2 months. Their ages ranged from 18 to 65 years. It was uncontrolled infection, other autoimmune disease, pregnancy or lactation that excluded patients. Clinical symptoms, serum thyroxine, TRAb, thyroid ultrasound and orbital computed tomography established diagnosis. CDR3 size: 16 residues. Between the trimmed V and J ends, which lost 0 bases and 1 base, there was a span of 13 bases. Germline lookup yields CDR1 SGHNT and CDR2 YYREEE (reference sequence). This clonotype occurred a few times. The investigators amplified TCR beta CDR3 regions from RNA transcripts. Initially, a first-round RT-PCR of the TCR CDR3 employed the HTBI primer set. TCRdb re-analysed the multiplex PCR reads in MiXCR, keeping a single row per CDR3 protein. The sample consists of approximately 200,000 distinct CDR3 sequences, 15% to 20% of them appearing once.

This TCR derives from a man aged 35 to 55 with Graves' hyperthyroidism. The chain links TRBV5-4 to TRBJ2-5; TRBD1 might be the D (5 bases). Sequenced material: blood. CDR3 sequence (DNA): TGTGCCAGCAGCTTGGAGGCAGGGCAGCTCCAAGAGACCCAGTACTTC. Its translation is CASSLEAGQLQETQYF.